The 20 T cell receptor beta chains below were found in one sample sequenced in a study of identical twins. TCRdb fed the 5' RACE reads into MiXCR, producing one record per CDR3 protein. The repertoire has 450,000 or so distinct CDR3 sequences, approximately 25% of them found once; the top ten carry about 3%. These data were also filed under a second study, of T cells expressing NK-cell markers.

Sequencing was carried out using CD4+ T cells sorted from blood. The receptors originated from a woman aged 18-29 years in good health.

This clonotype was detected only a few times. V usage is TRBV6-2 or TRBV6-3 and J usage is TRBJ2-7; 9 bases fit TRBD1. The germline CDR1 and CDR2 sequences are MNHEY and SVGEGT. With V trimmed by 4 bases and J by 7 bases, 5 bases remained unmatched. The CDR3 loop spans 13 amino acids. CDR3 DNA sequence: TGTGCCAGCAGTTGGGACAGGGAAGGGGAGCAGTACTTC. Its translation: CASSWDREGEQYF.

This clonotype was observed a few times. The rearrangement uses TRBV7-2 and TRBJ2-2, with D possibly matching TRBD2 (6 bases). CDR1 is SGHTA, CDR2 FQGNSA, per germline. The V end was cut by 7 bases, the J end by 5 bases, with 14 bases between. CDR3 length equals 14 residues. The chain's CDR3 is CASIVGRGTGELFF. In nucleotides, the CDR3 is TGTGCCAGCATAGTCGGGAGAGGTACCGGGGAGCTGTTTTTT.

This clonotype was recorded at least ten times. The chain carries TRBV29-1 and TRBJ1-1, with TRBD1 as a possible D gene (5 bases). Germline loops: CDR1 SQVTM, CDR2 ANQGSEA. The CDR3 runs to 12 residues. V was cut by 3 bases and J by 0 bases, with 5 bases left in between. The CDR3 protein is CSVETVNTEAFF. CDR3 sequence (DNA): TGCAGCGTTGAGACAGTGAACACTGAAGCTTTCTTT.

The chain has TRBV7-9 and TRBJ2-5; D is tentatively TRBD1 or TRBD2 (5 bases each). Germline lookup yields CDR1 SEHNR and CDR2 FQNEAQ (reference sequence). V was shortened by 10 bases and J by 7 bases, with 19 bases between the two germline ends. The CDR3 runs 13 residues. CDR3 region: CAMSPGTLGTQYF. CDR3 coding DNA: TGTGCCATGAGCCCCGGGACCCTAGGGACCCAGTACTTC.

This clonotype was recorded a few times. The chain couples TRBV14 to TRBJ2-1; the D is unclear. V lost 5 bases, J lost 10 bases, and 9 bases lay in between. CDR1 and CDR2 (germline): SGHDN, FVKESK. This CDR3 spans 11 amino acids. CDR3 DNA: TGTGCCAGCAGCAGTACAATGGAGCAGTTCTTC. Protein: CASSSTMEQFF.

This clonotype was seen a few times. The rearrangement joins TRBV25-1 to TRBJ2-3; TRBD2 matches at 10 bases. J gave up 3 bases and V 3 bases, and 6 bases lay outside the gene matches. This CDR3 region has 16 residues. CDR1 is MGHDK and CDR2 is SYGVNS in the germline V gene. The CDR3 region is CASSDPSGSRTDTQYF. The DNA for the CDR3 is TGTGCCAGCAGTGATCCTAGCGGGAGTCGAACAGATACGCAGTATTTT. The complete variable domain, with remaining parts taken from reference TRBV25-1 and TRBJ2-3, reads EADIYQTPRYLVIGTGKKITLECSQTMGHDKMYWYQQDPGMELHLIHYSYGVNSTEKGDLSSESTVSRIRTEHFPLTLESARPSHTSQYLCASSDPSGSRTDTQYFGPGTRLTVL.

In this sample, this clonotype turned up many times. The J gene is TRBJ1-1, the V gene TRBV2, with D unresolved. Germline values: CDR1 SNHLY, CDR2 FYNNEI. The CDR3 is 13 residues long. V was trimmed by 4 bases and J by 0 bases, leaving 6 bases between them. CDR3 protein: CASSVQVNTEAFF. As DNA, the CDR3 is TGTGCCAGCAGTGTTCAAGTGAACACTGAAGCTTTCTTT.

This clonotype was observed a few times. The chain uses TRBV18 and TRBJ2-3, with 11 nucleotides matching TRBD2. CDR1 KGHSH and CDR2 LQKENI come from the germline V gene. This CDR3 region has 16 residues. Trimming cost V 3 bases and J 10 bases; bases outside gene matches: 12. DNA of the CDR3: TGTGCCAGCTCACCTTCGGGGACTAGCGGCACAGAATCGCAGTATTTT. It specifies CASSPSGTSGTESQYF. The full variable domain, its missing parts supplied by reference TRBV18 and TRBJ2-3, is NAGVMQNPRHLVRRRGQEARLRCSPMKGHSHVYWYRQLPEEGLKFMVYLQKENIIDESGMPKERFSAEFPKEGPSILRIQQVVRGDSAAYFCASSPSGTSGTESQYFGPGTRLTVL.

This clonotype was seen many times. This sequence joins TRBV2 and TRBJ1-5; 7 positions match TRBD1. Germline CDR1 and CDR2: SNHLY and FYNNEI. The CDR3 is 15 amino acids. The V and J ends lost 7 bases and 5 bases, in that order; junction bases with no gene match: 11. DNA of the CDR3: TGTGCCAGCACCCAAGGACAGGCAAGCCATCAGCCCCAGCATTTT. Amino acid sequence: CASTQGQASHQPQHF.

This clonotype was counted only a few times. This chain links TRBV20-1 with TRBJ2-5, with TRBD2 matching over 8 bases. Germline V gene lookup returns CDR1 DFQATT and CDR2 SNEGSKA (reference sequence). This CDR3 is 14 amino acids long. V dropped 0 bases and J dropped 4; count of bases not matched to a gene: 4. The CDR3: CSARELRGAETQYF. The CDR3 nucleotides read TGCAGTGCTAGAGAACTGCGGGGGGCAGAGACCCAGTACTTC.

CDR3 bases: TGTGCCAGCAGTTGGGACAGGGGAGGGAACACTGAAGCTTTCTTT. It encodes CASSWDRGGNTEAFF. The chain recombines TRBV6-5 with TRBJ1-1; 10 bases fit TRBD1. The CDR3 loop spans 15 amino acids. The trim removed 4 bases at V and 1 base at J, leaving 3 bases unmatched. Per the germline V gene, CDR1 is MNHEY and CDR2 is SVGAGI.

This clonotype has only one observation. The rearrangement links TRBV4-3 to TRBJ1-6; D remains unclear. V was clipped by 0 bases and J by 8 bases, with 17 bases between them. Germline values: CDR1 LGHNA, CDR2 YSLEER. The length of the CDR3 is 17 residues. The DNA for the CDR3 is TGCGCCAGCAGCCAAGATCTAAGGGTCACGTATGATTCACCCCTCCACTTT. It is translated as CASSQDLRVTYDSPLHF.

The rearrangement links TRBV5-6 to TRBJ2-5, with D possibly TRBD2 on 6 matching bases. V gave up 2 bases and J gave up 6 bases, with 11 bases separating them. CDR3 length equals 13 residues. CDR1 and CDR2 from the germline V gene are SGHDT and YYEEEE. CDR3 bases: TGTGCCAGCAGCTTCGGGGACTGGAAGACCCAGTACTTC. It codes for CASSFGDWKTQYF. The whole variable domain, filled in from reference TRBV5-6 and TRBJ2-5, reads DAGVTQSPTHLIKTRGQQVTLRCSPKSGHDTVSWYQQALGQGPQFIFQYYEEEERQRGNFPDRFSGHQFPNYSSELNVNALLLGDSALYLCASSFGDWKTQYFGPGTRLLVL.

The V and J genes are TRBV6-2 or TRBV6-3 and TRBJ2-2; no clear D gene. Germline V CDR1 and CDR2: MNHEY, SVGEGT. Trimming took 2 bases from V and 7 from J, leaving 11 bases between them. This CDR3 comprises 14 residues. The CDR3 loop is CASSYELPNGELFF. Written as DNA, the CDR3 is TGTGCCAGCAGTTACGAGTTGCCAAACGGGGAGCTGTTTTTT.

The chain employs TRBV29-1 and TRBJ2-2; D remains unclear. This CDR3 is 13 amino acids long. V lost 7 bases to trimming and J lost 2 bases, with 11 bases between them. CDR1 is SQVTM, CDR2 ANQGSEA, per germline. For the CDR3, the DNA is TGCAGCGCGAACCGGGCCAACACCGGGGAGCTGTTTTTT. The encoded protein is CSANRANTGELFF.

This clonotype was counted only a few times. V gene TRBV10-3 combines with J gene TRBJ2-7, with 9 positions matching TRBD1. V was clipped by 10 bases and J by 6 bases; unmatched bases: 16. Germline V gene lookup returns CDR1 ENHRY and CDR2 SYGVKD. The CDR3 covers 15 residues. The CDR3 bases are TGTGCCACGCAATTCGCGGGACAGGGTACGGGCGAGCAGTACTTC. Translated: CATQFAGQGTGEQYF.

The rearrangement links TRBV11-3 to TRBJ2-7; either TRBD1 or TRBD2 may fit D (5 bases each). V was cut by 7 bases and J by 9 bases, with 22 bases left in between. The CDR3 totals 14 residues. Germline CDR1 and CDR2: SGHNT and YENEEA. CDR3: CASTIRDPDYPQYF. The CDR3 DNA is TGTGCCAGCACCATCCGGGACCCAGACTACCCGCAGTACTTC.

The CDR3 sequence is CASSIRTSGGREETQYF. The CDR3 DNA sequence: TGTGCCAGCAGCATCCGGACTAGCGGGGGGCGAGAAGAGACCCAGTACTTC. This chain uses TRBV5-6 with TRBJ2-5; 14 bases align to TRBD2. The length of the CDR3 is 17 residues. CDR1 is SGHDT, CDR2 YYEEEE, per germline. Trimming removed 4 bases from V and 3 bases from J; junction bases left unmatched: 8.

Many counts were recorded for this clonotype. This chain uses TRBV10-2 with TRBJ1-2; D perhaps matches TRBD1 (5 bases). CDR1 and CDR2 (germline): WSHSY, SAAADI. Trimming removed 3 bases at V and 5 bases at J, with 10 bases between. This CDR3 region has 13 residues. CDR3 loop: CASSDTGIYGYTF. In DNA form, the CDR3 reads TGCGCCAGCAGTGACACAGGAATTTATGGCTACACCTTC.

This chain uses TRBV12-3 or TRBV12-4 with TRBJ2-7, with D perhaps TRBD2 (6 bases). V lost 6 bases to trimming and J lost 12 bases, with 18 bases between them. The CDR3 contains 12 residues. The CDR3 bases are TGTGCCAGCAGAACCCTGGAGGGCCGACTGTACTTC. It translates to CASRTLEGRLYF.